The next 22 T cell receptor beta chains were all read from a single sample in a study of blood T cell repertoires in COVID-19. Sequencing used immunoSEQ multiplex PCR; TCRdb keeps in-frame clones, though not all of them. The repertoire includes some 200,000 clones, roughly nine tenths of them detected once, and roughly 3.2% sits in the top ten. The specimen sequenced was PBMCs or T cells enriched from blood (not recorded which). These TCRs come from a woman aged 45-59 years in a cohort exposed to, infected with or recovered from COVID-19 (not recorded which).

V is TRBV7-2 and J is TRBJ2-5; D perhaps matches TRBD2 (7 bases). V shed 2 bases and J shed 4 bases, with 11 bases lying between them. Per germline, CDR1 SGHTA and CDR2 FQGNSA. The CDR3 is 14 amino acids. For the CDR3, the DNA is TGTGCCAGCAGCTTAACGGGGGGCTCAGAGACCCAGTACTTC. As protein: CASSLTGGSETQYF.

In this sample, this clone turned up once. The rearrangement uses TRBV4-3 and TRBJ2-7, with 12 positions matching TRBD2. CDR1 and CDR2 from the germline V gene are LGHNA and YSLEER. The CDR3 totals 17 residues. Trimming removed 0 bases from V and 5 bases from J; junction bases left unmatched: 8. The CDR3 DNA reads as TGCGCCAGCAGCCAAGATTCGCTAGCGGGGGGGCCCCACGAGCAGTACTTC. Translating it yields CASSQDSLAGGPHEQYF.

The genes are TRBV5-4 and TRBJ2-3; possibly TRBD1 for D (5 bases). Germline assignment: CDR1 SGHNT and CDR2 YYREEE (reference sequence). The length of the CDR3 is 16 residues. V lost 1 base and J 2 bases, leaving 14 bases between the germline ends. Here the CDR3 DNA reads TGTGCCAGCAGCTTGAGGAAAGCAGGGTTCACAGATACGCAGTATTTT. Residues: CASSLRKAGFTDTQYF.

V and J are TRBV28 and TRBJ1-2, with TRBD1 as a possible D gene (5 bases). V was clipped by 6 bases and J by 4 bases, with 12 bases between them. CDR3 length: 13 residues. CDR1 MDHEN and CDR2 SYDVKM come from the germline V gene. The DNA for the CDR3 is TGTGCCAGCAGCCCTGACAGTATCTATGGCTACACCTTC. It yields the protein CASSPDSIYGYTF.

The genes are TRBV13 and TRBJ1-2; D is uncertain. The CDR3 length is 14 residues. Germline CDR1 reads PRHDT; CDR2 reads FYEKMQ (reference sequence). Trimming took off 1 base at V and 3 bases at J, with 9 bases between the two ends. The CDR3, as DNA: TGTGCCAGCAGCTTAGTAGGCCAGGACTATGGCTACACCTTC. Encoded protein: CASSLVGQDYGYTF. Variable domain in full (rest from reference TRBV13 and TRBJ1-2): AAGVIQSPRHLIKEKRETATLKCYPIPRHDTVYWYQQGPGQDPQFLISFYEKMQSDKGSIPDRFSAQQFSDYHSELNMSSLELGDSALYFCASSLVGQDYGYTFGSGTRLTVV.

The gene calls are TRBV6-1 and TRBJ1-2; TRBD1 agrees at 8 bases. V lost 2 bases, J lost 1 base, and 6 bases stayed unmatched. The CDR3 runs to 16 residues. In germline, CDR1 is MNHNS, CDR2 SASEGT. The DNA of the CDR3 is TGTGCCAGCAGTGAATCCGACAGGGGATATAACTATGGCTACACCTTC. Its protein product is CASSESDRGYNYGYTF.

The J gene is TRBJ1-1, the V gene TRBV5-4; no clear D gene. The CDR3 sequence is 14 residues long. V was shortened by 2 bases and J by 0 bases, with 8 bases between the two germline ends. The germline CDR1 and CDR2 sequences are SGHNT and YYREEE (reference sequence). The CDR3 loop is CASSFSRMNTEAFF. Written as DNA, the CDR3 is TGTGCCAGCAGCTTCTCGCGAATGAACACTGAAGCTTTCTTT.

The genes are TRBV4-3 and TRBJ2-4; 9 bases fit TRBD2. CDR1 is LGHNA and CDR2 is YSLEER in the germline V gene. V was pared by 3 bases and J by 7 bases, with 10 bases of the junction left unmatched. The CDR3 is 16 amino acids. The CDR3 sequence is CASSHNGGGAENIQYF. The CDR3 region has the DNA TGCGCCAGCAGCCATAACGGCGGGGGGGCCGAGAACATTCAGTACTTC.

The chain has TRBV20-1 and TRBJ1-2, with unresolved D. Germline assignment: CDR1 DFQATT and CDR2 SNEGSKA (reference sequence). The germline V and J ends were trimmed by 3 bases and 1 base, with 9 bases remaining between them. The CDR3 extends over 13 amino acids. CDR3 protein: CSASVDYNYGYTF. CDR3 DNA sequence: TGCAGTGCTAGTGTGGACTATAACTATGGCTACACCTTC.

This clone was seen a single time. Here the CDR3 DNA reads TGTGCCAGCAGACCTCGGGGAGATCCGAACACCGGGGAGCTGTTTTTT. Its translation is CASRPRGDPNTGELFF. This chain joins TRBV9 and TRBJ2-2; D perhaps matches TRBD2 (5 bases). The CDR3 consists of 16 residues. CDR1 is SGDLS and CDR2 is YYNGEE in the germline V gene. V lost 5 bases to trimming and J lost 0 bases, with 14 bases between them.

The table lists this clone with a few counts. The V and J genes are TRBV28 and TRBJ1-3; TRBD1 matches at 9 bases. The CDR3 spans 14 residues. V trimming: 6 bases; J trimming: 4 bases; junction bases outside the gene matches: 4. Germline CDR1 is MDHEN and CDR2 is SYDVKM. The CDR3 DNA reads as TGTGCCAGCAGGGGGACAGGGTTCGGAAACACCATATATTTT. It translates to CASRGTGFGNTIYF. The full variable domain, completed using reference TRBV28 and TRBJ1-3, is DVKVTQSSRYLVKRTGEKVFLECVQDMDHENMFWYRQDPGLGLRLIYFSYDVKMKEKGDIPEGYSVSREKKERFSLILESASTNQTSMYLCASRGTGFGNTIYFGEGSWLTVV.

About this clone itself: The same CDR3 is also encoded by other DNA sequences in this sample. The chain links TRBV3-1 (or the pseudogene TRBV3-2) to TRBJ1-1; D uncertain. CDR3 length: 14 amino acids. In germline, CDR1 is LGHDT, CDR2 YNNKEL (reference sequence). V shed 1 base and J shed 1 base, with 7 bases lying between them. CDR3 DNA: TGTGCCAGCAGCCAAGTAGAGGGGAACACTGAAGCTTTCTTT. Its protein is CASSQVEGNTEAFF.

V is TRBV7-8 and J is TRBJ1-2, with D maybe TRBD1 (5 bases). The CDR3 runs 17 residues. V was pared by 0 bases and J by 4 bases, with 18 bases between. Per the germline V gene, CDR1 is SGHVS and CDR2 is FQNEAQ. CDR3 sequence (DNA): TGTGCCAGCAGCTTAGCGGCCCGGGACGGGGGTAGCTATGGCTACACCTTC. This encodes CASSLAARDGGSYGYTF.

The gene calls are TRBV9 and TRBJ1-3; D uncertain. Germline CDR1 is SGDLS and CDR2 is YYNGEE. The CDR3 length is 13 residues. V was clipped by 4 bases and J by 4 bases, with 9 bases between them. The CDR3 DNA reads as TGTGCCAGCAGCACCTACGGGGGAAACACCATATATTTT. Its protein product is CASSTYGGNTIYF.

The V and J genes are TRBV2 and TRBJ2-1, with 8 bases fitting TRBD2. CDR3 size: 15 residues. V shed 6 bases and J 7 bases; nucleotides not matched to a gene: 11. CDR1 SNHLY and CDR2 FYNNEI come from the germline V gene. The CDR3, as DNA: TGTGCCAGCAGGGCAGACGGGGGGGCCTGGAATGAGCAGTTCTTC. It specifies CASRADGGAWNEQFF.

This sequence joins TRBV7-2 and TRBJ1-2; 7 bases match TRBD1. The V gene's germline CDR1 is SGHTA and CDR2 FQGNSA. Unmatched junction bases numbered 7, after V lost 5 bases and J lost 4 bases. This CDR3 is 14 amino acids long. CDR3 nucleotides: TGTGCCAGCAGCCCCCAGGGGGGTCCCTATGGCTACACCTTC. Protein sequence: CASSPQGGPYGYTF.

V and J are TRBV12-5 and TRBJ2-1; D might be TRBD2 (5 bases). Trimming pared 3 bases from V and 1 base from J, leaving 13 bases between. Germline V gene data show CDR1 as LGHNT and CDR2 as FRNRAP. The CDR3 consists of 16 residues. CDR3 in amino acids: CASGFIRDWSYNEQFF. The CDR3 DNA is TGTGCTAGTGGTTTTATTCGGGATTGGTCCTACAATGAGCAGTTCTTC.

V and J are TRBV21-1 and TRBJ2-7; the D call TRBD1 from the table was never checked on the DNA. TRBV21-1 is a recognized pseudogene. This CDR3 region has 16 residues. CDR3: CASTKKDDRASTEQYF. The CDR3 bases are TGTGCCAGCACTAAAAAGGATGACAGGGCCTCTACCGAGCAGTACTTC.

This chain uses TRBV4-1 with TRBJ2-4, with D hard to call. This CDR3 has 15 residues. V lost 0 bases to trimming and J lost 3 bases, with 9 bases between them. CDR1 and CDR2 (germline): MGHRA, YSYEKL. Here the CDR3 reads CASSQDDAGKNIQYF. The CDR3 DNA sequence: TGCGCCAGCAGCCAAGATGACGCAGGCAAAAACATTCAGTACTTC.

The chain employs TRBV7-2 and TRBJ2-3; 9 nucleotides align to TRBD2. V trimming: 0 bases; J trimming: 4 bases; junction bases outside the gene matches: 8. Per germline, CDR1 SGHTA and CDR2 FQGNSA. The CDR3 sequence is 17 residues long. The CDR3 region has the DNA TGTGCCAGCAGCTTAGCGGGGCGGGGGGGCCAGGCAGATACGCAGTATTTT. Its translation: CASSLAGRGGQADTQYF. Variable domain in full (rest from reference TRBV7-2 and TRBJ2-3): GAGVSQSPSNKVTEKGKDVELRCDPISGHTALYWYRQSLGQGLEFLIYFQGNSAPDKSGLPSDRFSAERTGGSVSTLTIQRTQQEDSAVYLCASSLAGRGGQADTQYFGPGTRLTVL.

This rearrangement joins TRBV28 to TRBJ2-7, with D uncertain. This CDR3 comprises 15 residues. Deletions cut 2 bases from V and 0 bases from J, with 11 bases between. CDR1 MDHEN and CDR2 SYDVKM come from the germline V gene. The CDR3 DNA is TGTGCCAGCAGTTTAGGTGGCAGGTACTCCTACGAGCAGTACTTC. Its protein product is CASSLGGRYSYEQYF.

This clone showed up just a few times. The chain joins TRBV7-6 to TRBJ1-3; no clear D. Germline V gives CDR1 SGHVS, CDR2 FNYEAQ. V lost 5 bases to trimming and J lost 0 bases, with 11 bases between them. The CDR3 consists of 15 residues. The CDR3 loop reads CASSLRRSSGNTIYF. The DNA for the CDR3 is TGTGCCAGCAGCCTGCGACGGAGCTCTGGAAACACCATATATTTT.